Shown below are 7 T cell receptor beta chains from a single sample sequenced in a study of T cell repertoires in cytomegalovirus infection. TCRdb re-derived calls from the reads in MiXCR, one entry per CDR3 protein. The sample shows about 890,000 distinct CDR3 sequences, around 30% of them seen only once. These receptors are not linked to any known antigen. The sequencing used cultured CD8+ T cells from PBMCs, collected from culture after CMV antigen stimulation. Source of these receptors: a human donor in good health (CMV status not recorded). Some clones in this sample may be carry-over from other donors' samples.

The rearrangement links TRBV12-3 or TRBV12-4 to TRBJ1-5, with D uncertain. The CDR3 covers 13 residues. Trimming left V 5 bases short and J 6 bases short, with 11 bases between. The CDR3 sequence is CASSEAVGQPQHF. Written as DNA, the CDR3 is TGTGCCAGCAGTGAGGCGGTAGGTCAGCCCCAGCATTTT.

This clonotype has a count of ten or more. This chain connects TRBV7-9 to TRBJ1-2; 9 positions match TRBD1. The V and J ends lost 6 bases and 8 bases, in that order; junction bases with no gene match: 13. The CDR3 has 15 residues. CDR1 is SEHNR and CDR2 is FQNEAQ in the germline V gene (reference sequence). CDR3 amino acids: CASSWGQGTQDGYTF. The CDR3 nucleotides are TGTGCCAGCAGTTGGGGACAGGGAACACAAGACGGCTACACCTTC. Using reference TRBV7-9 and TRBJ1-2 for the parts outside the CDR3, the full variable domain is DTGVSQNPRHKITKRGQNVTFRCDPISEHNRLYWYRQTLGQGPEFLTYFQNEAQLEKSRLLSDRFSAERPKGSFSTLEIQRTEQGDSAMYLCASSWGQGTQDGYTFGSGTRLTVV.

This clonotype came up many times. A read error is possible here, since a much larger clone lies one base away. The chain carries TRBV27 and TRBJ2-3; D unclear. Looked up from germline, CDR1 is MNHEY and CDR2 is SMNVEV (reference sequence). The CDR3 loop spans 12 amino acids. V lost 6 bases and J lost 5, with 9 bases in between. CDR3 bases: TGTGCCAGCAGCTTAGGCAGAGATACGCAGTATTTT. Translated, it gives CASSLGRDTQYF.

The J gene is TRBJ2-7, the V gene TRBV5-1; the D is unclear. CDR1 is SGHRS, CDR2 YFSETQ, per germline. The V and J ends lost 2 bases and 2 bases respectively, with 11 bases between them. The CDR3 has 14 amino acids. Here the CDR3 DNA reads TGCGCCAGCAGCTTTGACGTCCGAACCTACGAGCAGTACTTC. Its protein product is CASSFDVRTYEQYF. Full variable domain (missing parts from reference TRBV5-1 and TRBJ2-7): KAGVTQTPRYLIKTRGQQVTLSCSPISGHRSVSWYQQTPGQGLQFLFEYFSETQRNKGNFPGRFSGRQFSNSRSEMNVSTLELGDSALYLCASSFDVRTYEQYFGPGTRLTVT.

The gene calls are TRBV19 and TRBJ2-1; the match to TRBD2 covers 10 bases. The germline CDR1 and CDR2 sequences are LNHDA and SQIVND (reference sequence). The CDR3 loop spans 14 amino acids. V shed 7 bases and J 4 bases; nucleotides not matched to a gene: 4. For the CDR3, the DNA is TGTGCCAGTACTAGCGGGGGTTTGTACAATGAGCAGTTCTTC. This gives the protein CASTSGGLYNEQFF.

V and J are TRBV5-6 and TRBJ1-2; the D gene is possibly TRBD1 (6 bases). The CDR3 totals 16 residues. Trimming pared 4 bases from V and 0 bases from J, leaving 16 bases between. Per the germline V gene, CDR1 is SGHDT and CDR2 is YYEEEE. CDR3 sequence: CASSGIWDIANYGYTF. CDR3 nucleotides: TGTGCCAGCAGCGGGATTTGGGACATCGCTAACTATGGCTACACCTTC.

V usage is TRBV5-5 and J usage is TRBJ2-2; a possible D gene is TRBD1 (5 bases). The V gene lost 4 bases and the J gene lost 3 bases, with 19 bases spanning the gap. CDR3 length: 17 amino acids. Germline lookup yields CDR1 SGHKS and CDR2 YYEKEE (reference sequence). CDR3 sequence reads: CASSPGPVIPYTGELFF. For the CDR3, the DNA is TGTGCCAGCAGCCCAGGGCCCGTCATCCCTTACACCGGGGAGCTGTTTTTT.